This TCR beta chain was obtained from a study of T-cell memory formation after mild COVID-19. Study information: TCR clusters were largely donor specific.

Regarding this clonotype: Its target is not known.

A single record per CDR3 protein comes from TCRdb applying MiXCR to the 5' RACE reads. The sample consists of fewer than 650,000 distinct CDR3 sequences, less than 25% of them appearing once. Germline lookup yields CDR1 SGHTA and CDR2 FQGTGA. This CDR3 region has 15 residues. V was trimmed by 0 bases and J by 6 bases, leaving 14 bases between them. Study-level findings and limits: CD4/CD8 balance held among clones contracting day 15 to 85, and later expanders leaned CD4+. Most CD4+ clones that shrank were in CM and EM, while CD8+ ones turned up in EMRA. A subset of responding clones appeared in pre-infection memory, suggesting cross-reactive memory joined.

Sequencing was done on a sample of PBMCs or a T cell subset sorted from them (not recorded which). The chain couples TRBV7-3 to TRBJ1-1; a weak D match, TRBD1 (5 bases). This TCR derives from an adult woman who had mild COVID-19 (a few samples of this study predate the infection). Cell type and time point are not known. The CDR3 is CASSLTYRAQAEAFF. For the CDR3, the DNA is TGTGCCAGCAGCTTAACTTATAGGGCACAGGCTGAAGCTTTCTTT.